This T cell receptor (beta chain) was identified during a study of radiotherapy plus CTLA-4 blockade in lung cancer. The study's findings and limits: In blood, early T cell clone dynamics reportedly predicted response best, together with interferon-beta.

Generated by immunoSEQ multiplex PCR, the TCRdb table keeps only in-frame clones and is missing some. The data contain over 60,000 clones, around 87% of them singletons. Germline V gene lookup returns CDR1 SGDLS and CDR2 YYNGEE. The CDR3 is 21 amino acids. The trim removed 4 bases at V and 2 bases at J, leaving 19 bases unmatched. Details on this clone: The antigen is undetermined.

The chain couples TRBV9 to TRBJ2-6; 9 bases are a match to TRBD1. Sequences were derived from peripheral blood, sampled from a patient treated with radiotherapy plus ipilimumab. The source of this sequence is a human donor with non-small cell lung cancer who had stable disease on radiotherapy plus ipilimumab. DNA for the CDR3: TGTGCCAGCAGCTTCCTAGTCCCGGGACAGGGTTTGTGGACTGGGGCCAACGTCCTGACTTTC. It is translated as CASSFLVPGQGLWTGANVLTF.